This T cell receptor (beta chain) was retrieved from a study of blood T cell repertoires in COVID-19. For the study at large: PBMCs, B-cell-depleted T cells, or T cells were the source of the cDNA or gDNA that made up the material.

In the study's own analysis: Using reference gene primer amplification, nucleated cell counts were estimated. Assay used: immunoSEQ multiplex PCR; TCRdb lists only in-frame clones, some missing. From that table come the V and J calls and clone size; the DNA was used to work out D and trimming. The sample contains 150,000 to 200,000 clones, almost 85% of which appear only once. V gave up 6 bases and J gave up 1 base; unmatched junction bases: 10. Germline lookup yields CDR1 ENHRY and CDR2 SYGVKD. The CDR3 sequence is 17 residues long. The sequencing input was peripheral blood. The TCR sequence derives from a woman of 80 years or more with acute or convalescent COVID-19. The chain combines TRBV10-3 with TRBJ1-1; 11 bases map to TRBD1. The CDR3 reads CAIRRGTGGQGNTEAFF. The DNA for the CDR3 is TGTGCCATCAGGAGGGGGACAGGGGGGCAAGGGAACACTGAAGCTTTCTTT.